Listed below are T cell receptor beta chains from one sample, sequenced in a study of T cells after posttransplantation cyclophosphamide. The table came from immunoSEQ multiplex PCR; TCRdb's copy has only in-frame clones and leaves some out. The table includes around 4,100 clones, approximately 80% detected once. This specimen consisted of PBMCs, obtained around 30 days after a stem cell transplant with posttransplant cyclophosphamide. The receptors stem from a male patient aged 50 or older who received an allogeneic stem cell transplant from an unrelated donor, was CMV-positive, and had acute GVHD only. Some T cells may have originated in the graft donor. Each CDR3 is given with its conserved first and last residue. A D gene is named only where the DNA matches it firmly. Only part of the rows carry a size: once, few, many, or a class if the clone is expanded.

size: NA
V: TRBV13
D: NA
J: TRBJ2-1
CDR3: CASRPTRGTAYNEQFF
DNA: TGTGCCAGCAGACCAACCCGGGGGACAGCCTACAATGAGCAGTTCTTC

size: NA
V: TRBV4-1
D: NA
J: TRBJ1-3
CDR3: CASSHPSRGTGNTIYF
DNA: TGCGCCAGCAGCCACCCCTCGCGGGGGACTGGAAACACCATATATTTT

size: NA
V: TRBV7-6
D: NA
J: TRBJ1-2
CDR3: CASSLAPGIVGYTF
DNA: TGTGCCAGCAGCTTAGCCCCGGGGATCGTTGGCTACACCTTC

size: NA
V: TRBV6-1
D: NA
J: TRBJ1-5
CDR3: CASSTGGGQPQHF
DNA: TGTGCCAGCAGTACGGGAGGAGGTCAGCCCCAGCATTTT

size: NA
V: TRBV7-8
D: TRBD1
J: TRBJ2-2
CDR3: CASSLAWPGQKITGELFF
DNA: TGTGCCAGCAGCTTAGCTTGGCCGGGACAGAAAATTACTGGGGAGCTGTTTTTT

size: NA
V: TRBV11-1
D: NA
J: TRBJ1-1
CDR3: CASSLRRMNTEAFF
DNA: TGTGCCAGCAGCTTACGGCGGATGAACACTGAAGCTTTCTTT

size: NA
V: TRBV16
D: TRBD2
J: TRBJ2-7
CDR3: CASSQASGTYEQYF
DNA: TGTGCCAGCAGCCAAGCTAGCGGGACCTACGAGCAGTACTTC

size: NA
V: TRBV25-1
D: TRBD2
J: TRBJ2-1
CDR3: CASSPPVYAGGMDEQFF
DNA: TGTGCCAGCAGCCCCCCCGTCTATGCGGGAGGGATGGATGAGCAGTTCTTC

size: NA
V: TRBV10-2
D: TRBD2
J: TRBJ2-3
CDR3: CASSDSGSWDTQYF
DNA: TGCGCCAGCAGTGATAGCGGGAGTTGGGATACGCAGTATTTT

size: NA
V: TRBV6-1
D: TRBD1
J: TRBJ2-1
CDR3: CASSEALRGLYNEQFF
DNA: TGTGCCAGCAGTGAAGCGCTGAGGGGGCTCTACAATGAGCAGTTCTTC

size: NA
V: TRBV10-3
D: TRBD2
J: TRBJ2-7
CDR3: CAISGTGLGVYEQYF
DNA: TGTGCCATCAGTGGAACGGGACTAGGTGTCTACGAGCAGTACTTC

size: NA
V: TRBV2
D: TRBD2
J: TRBJ2-3
CDR3: CASILAADTQYF
DNA: TGTGCCAGCATCCTAGCGGCAGATACGCAGTATTTT

size: few
V: TRBV9
D: NA
J: TRBJ2-7
CDR3: CASSGTTVGEQYF
DNA: TGTGCCAGCAGCGGTACGACAGTCGGCGAGCAGTACTTC

size: few
V: TRBV5-6
D: TRBD2
J: TRBJ2-1
CDR3: CASSHPGLAGGLSYNEQFF
DNA: TGTGCCAGCAGCCACCCGGGACTAGCGGGGGGGCTCTCCTACAATGAGCAGTTCTTC

size: once
V: TRBV19
D: NA
J: TRBJ2-3
CDR3: CASREGALDTQYF
DNA: TGTGCCAGTAGGGAGGGGGCCTTAGATACGCAGTATTTT

size: NA
V: TRBV5-1
D: NA
J: TRBJ2-7
CDR3: CASSSLQGYEQYF
DNA: TGCGCCAGCAGCAGTCTACAGGGCTACGAGCAGTACTTC

size: NA
V: TRBV19
D: TRBD2
J: TRBJ2-1
CDR3: CASSIELAGGHKFF
DNA: TGTGCCAGTAGTATTGAACTAGCGGGAGGACATAAGTTCTTC

size: hyperexpanded
V: TRBV5-6
D: TRBD2
J: TRBJ2-7
CDR3: CASSSTGREGSYEQYF
DNA: TGTGCCAGCAGCTCCACCGGGAGGGAGGGGTCCTACGAGCAGTACTTC

size: NA
V: TRBV5-6
D: NA
J: TRBJ1-1
CDR3: CASSLGGELDTEAFF
DNA: TGTGCCAGCAGCTTGGGGGGGGAGCTGGACACTGAAGCTTTCTTT

size: NA
V: TRBV7-2
D: NA
J: TRBJ1-3
CDR3: CASSTTGPFSGNTIYF
DNA: TGTGCCAGCAGCACGACAGGACCTTTCTCTGGAAACACCATATATTTT

size: NA
V: TRBV19
D: TRBD1
J: TRBJ2-1
CDR3: CASSIRTGGANGNEQFF
DNA: TGTGCCAGTAGTATTCGGACAGGGGGCGCGAATGGCAATGAGCAGTTCTTC

size: NA
V: TRBV9
D: TRBD2
J: TRBJ2-3
CDR3: CASSVEYMPTSAQYF
DNA: TGTGCCAGCAGCGTAGAGTATATGCCGACTAGCGCGCAGTATTTT

size: NA
V: TRBV11-2
D: TRBD2
J: TRBJ2-5
CDR3: CASSFGTSGSYTMETQYF
DNA: TGTGCCAGCAGCTTCGGGACTAGCGGGAGCTATACCATGGAGACCCAGTACTTC

size: NA
V: TRBV6-1
D: NA
J: TRBJ2-2
CDR3: CASSVELNTGELFF
DNA: TGTGCCAGCAGTGTCGAACTGAACACCGGGGAGCTGTTTTTT

size: NA
V: TRBV14
D: NA
J: TRBJ2-5
CDR3: CASSQGREETQYF
DNA: TGTGCCAGCAGCCAAGGAAGGGAGGAGACCCAGTACTTC

size: NA
V: TRBV11-2
D: TRBD1
J: TRBJ2-7
CDR3: CASSEDRGRYEQYF
DNA: TGTGCCAGCAGCGAAGACAGGGGGCGGTACGAGCAGTACTTC

size: NA
V: TRBV12-5
D: NA
J: TRBJ2-3
CDR3: CASGWTGSTDTQYF
DNA: TGTGCTAGTGGTTGGACGGGGAGCACAGATACGCAGTATTTT

size: NA
V: TRBV7-2
D: TRBD2
J: TRBJ2-5
CDR3: CASSLGLAGGAETQYF
DNA: TGTGCCAGCAGCTTAGGACTAGCGGGGGGGGCGGAGACCCAGTACTTC

size: NA
V: TRBV19
D: NA
J: TRBJ1-5
CDR3: CASSRINRDQPQHF
DNA: TGTGCCAGTAGCAGAATCAACAGGGATCAGCCCCAGCATTTT